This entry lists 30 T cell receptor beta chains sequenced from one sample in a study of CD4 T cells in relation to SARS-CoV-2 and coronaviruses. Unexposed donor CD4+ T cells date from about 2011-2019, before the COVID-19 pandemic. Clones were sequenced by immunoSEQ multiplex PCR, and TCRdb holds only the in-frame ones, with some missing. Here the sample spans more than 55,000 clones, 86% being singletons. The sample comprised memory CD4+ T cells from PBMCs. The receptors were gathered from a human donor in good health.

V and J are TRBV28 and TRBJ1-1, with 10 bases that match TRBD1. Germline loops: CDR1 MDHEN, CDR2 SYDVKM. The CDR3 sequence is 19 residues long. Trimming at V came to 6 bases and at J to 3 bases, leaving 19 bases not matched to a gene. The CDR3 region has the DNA TGTGCCAGCAGGCGATATCTCCGAGACAGGGGGCTTAGGGACACTGAAGCTTTCTTT. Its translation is CASRRYLRDRGLRDTEAFF.

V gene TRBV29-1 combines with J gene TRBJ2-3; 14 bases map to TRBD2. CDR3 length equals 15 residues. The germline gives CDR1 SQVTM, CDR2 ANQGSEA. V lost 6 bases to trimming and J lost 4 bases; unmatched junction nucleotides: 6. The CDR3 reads CSVSGTSGRPDTQYF. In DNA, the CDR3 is TGCAGCGTCTCCGGGACTAGCGGGAGACCAGATACGCAGTATTTT.

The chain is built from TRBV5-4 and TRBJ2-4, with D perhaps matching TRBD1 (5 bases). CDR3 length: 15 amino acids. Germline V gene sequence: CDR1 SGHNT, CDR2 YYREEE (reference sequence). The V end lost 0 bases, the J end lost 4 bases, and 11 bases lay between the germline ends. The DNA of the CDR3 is TGTGCCAGCAGCTTGGGCAGGGCCCCGAAAAACATTCAGTACTTC. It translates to CASSLGRAPKNIQYF.

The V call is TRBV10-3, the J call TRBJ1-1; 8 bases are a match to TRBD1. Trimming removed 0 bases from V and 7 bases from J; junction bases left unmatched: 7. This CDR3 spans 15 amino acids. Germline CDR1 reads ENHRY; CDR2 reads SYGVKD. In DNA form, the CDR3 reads TGTGCCATCAGTGAGTCTGACAGGGGAGTCGGTGAAGCTTTCTTT. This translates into CAISESDRGVGEAFF.

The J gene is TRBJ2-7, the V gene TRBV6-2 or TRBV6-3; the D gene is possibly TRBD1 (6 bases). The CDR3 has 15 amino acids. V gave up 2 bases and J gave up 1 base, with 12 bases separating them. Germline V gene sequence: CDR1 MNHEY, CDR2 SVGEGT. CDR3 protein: CASSYTGQSSYEQYF. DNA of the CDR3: TGTGCCAGCAGTTACACTGGACAGAGTTCCTACGAGCAGTACTTC.

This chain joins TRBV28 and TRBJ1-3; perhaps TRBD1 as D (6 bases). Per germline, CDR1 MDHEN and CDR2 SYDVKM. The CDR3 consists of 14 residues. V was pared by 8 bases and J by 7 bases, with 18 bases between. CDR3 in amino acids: CASSAGGAGNTIYF. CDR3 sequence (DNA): TGTGCCAGCTCCGCGGGGGGGGCAGGGAACACCATATATTTT.

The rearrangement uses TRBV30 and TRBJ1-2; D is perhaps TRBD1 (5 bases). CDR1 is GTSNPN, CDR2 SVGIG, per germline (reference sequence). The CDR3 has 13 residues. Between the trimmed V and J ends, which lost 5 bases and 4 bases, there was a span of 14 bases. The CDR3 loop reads CAWLRGYVYGYTF. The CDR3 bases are TGTGCCTGGTTGCGGGGGTACGTCTATGGCTACACCTTC. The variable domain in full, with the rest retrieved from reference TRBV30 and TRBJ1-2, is SQTIHQWPATLVQPVGSPLSLECTVEGTSNPNLYWYRQAAGRGLQLLFYSVGIGQISSEVPQNLSASRPQDRQFILSSKKLLLSDSGFYLCAWLRGYVYGYTFGSGTRLTVV.

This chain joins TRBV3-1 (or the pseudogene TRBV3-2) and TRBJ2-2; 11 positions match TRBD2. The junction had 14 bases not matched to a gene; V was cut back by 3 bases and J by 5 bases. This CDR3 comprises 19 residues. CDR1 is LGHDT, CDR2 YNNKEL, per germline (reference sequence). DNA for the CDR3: TGTGCCAGCAGCCAGCACGGACTAGCGGGTCGGCTTGGAACCGGGGAGCTGTTTTTT. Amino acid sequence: CASSQHGLAGRLGTGELFF.

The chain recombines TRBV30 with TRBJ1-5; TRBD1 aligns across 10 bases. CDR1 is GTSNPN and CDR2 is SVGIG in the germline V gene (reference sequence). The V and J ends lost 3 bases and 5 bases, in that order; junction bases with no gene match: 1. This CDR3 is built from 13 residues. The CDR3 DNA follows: TGTGCCTGGAGCGGACAGGGGGATCAGCCCCAGCATTTT. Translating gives CAWSGQGDQPQHF.

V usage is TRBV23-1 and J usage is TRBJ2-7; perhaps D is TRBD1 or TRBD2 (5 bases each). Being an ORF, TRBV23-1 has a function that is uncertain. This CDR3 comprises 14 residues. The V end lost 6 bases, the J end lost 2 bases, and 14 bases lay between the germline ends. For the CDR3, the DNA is TGCGCCAGCAGCACCGGGACCAGAGCCTACGAGCAGTACTTC. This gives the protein CASSTGTRAYEQYF.

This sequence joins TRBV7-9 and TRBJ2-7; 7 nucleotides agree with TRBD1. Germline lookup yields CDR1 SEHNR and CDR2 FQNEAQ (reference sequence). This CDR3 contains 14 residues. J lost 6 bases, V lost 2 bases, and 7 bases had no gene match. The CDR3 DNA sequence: TGTGCCAGCAGCTTATCCGGGGACAGTCGCGAGCAGTACTTC. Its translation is CASSLSGDSREQYF.

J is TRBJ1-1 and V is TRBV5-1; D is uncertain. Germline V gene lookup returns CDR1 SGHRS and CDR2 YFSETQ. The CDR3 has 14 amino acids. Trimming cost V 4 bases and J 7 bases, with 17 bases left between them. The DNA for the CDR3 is TGCGCCAGCAGCGAGGTAACCACCATAAGTGAAGCTTTCTTT. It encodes CASSEVTTISEAFF. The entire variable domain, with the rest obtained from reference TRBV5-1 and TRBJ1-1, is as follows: KAGVTQTPRYLIKTRGQQVTLSCSPISGHRSVSWYQQTPGQGLQFLFEYFSETQRNKGNFPGRFSGRQFSNSRSEMNVSTLELGDSALYLCASSEVTTISEAFFGQGTRLTVV.

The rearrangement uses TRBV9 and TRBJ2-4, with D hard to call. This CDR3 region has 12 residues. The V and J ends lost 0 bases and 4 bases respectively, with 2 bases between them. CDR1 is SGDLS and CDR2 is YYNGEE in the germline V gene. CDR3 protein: CASSVEKNIQYF. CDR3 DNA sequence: TGTGCCAGCAGCGTAGAAAAAAACATTCAGTACTTC.

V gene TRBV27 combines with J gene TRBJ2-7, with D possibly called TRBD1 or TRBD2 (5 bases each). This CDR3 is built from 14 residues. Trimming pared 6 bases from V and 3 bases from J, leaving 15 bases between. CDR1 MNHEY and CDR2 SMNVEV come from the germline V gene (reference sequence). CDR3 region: CASSPTGARYEQYF. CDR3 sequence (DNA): TGTGCCAGCAGCCCGACCGGGGCCCGCTACGAGCAGTACTTC.

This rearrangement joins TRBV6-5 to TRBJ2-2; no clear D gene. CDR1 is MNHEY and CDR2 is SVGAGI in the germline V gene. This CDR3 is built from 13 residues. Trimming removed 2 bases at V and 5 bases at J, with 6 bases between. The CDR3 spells CASSYTRTGELFF. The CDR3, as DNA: TGTGCCAGCAGTTACACTCGGACCGGGGAGCTGTTTTTT.

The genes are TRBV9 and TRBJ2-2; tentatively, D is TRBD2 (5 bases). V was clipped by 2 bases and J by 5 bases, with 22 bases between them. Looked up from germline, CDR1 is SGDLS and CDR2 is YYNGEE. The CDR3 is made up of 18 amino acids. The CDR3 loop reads CASSVYPWVGPGTGELFF. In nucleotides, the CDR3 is TGTGCCAGCAGCGTCTATCCTTGGGTGGGCCCGGGAACCGGGGAGCTGTTTTTT.

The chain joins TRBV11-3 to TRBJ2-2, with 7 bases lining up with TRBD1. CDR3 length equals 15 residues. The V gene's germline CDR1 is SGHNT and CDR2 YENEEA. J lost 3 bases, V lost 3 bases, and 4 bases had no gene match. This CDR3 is CASSFGDSYTGELFF. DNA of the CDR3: TGTGCCAGCAGCTTTGGGGACAGCTACACCGGGGAGCTGTTTTTT.

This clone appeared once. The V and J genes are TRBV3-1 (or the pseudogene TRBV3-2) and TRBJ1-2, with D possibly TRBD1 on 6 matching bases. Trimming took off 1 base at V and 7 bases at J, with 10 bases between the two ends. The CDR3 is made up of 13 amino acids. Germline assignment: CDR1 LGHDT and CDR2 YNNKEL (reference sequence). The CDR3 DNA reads TGTGCCAGCAGCCAAGCGCAGGGGCCTGGCTACACCTTC. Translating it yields CASSQAQGPGYTF.

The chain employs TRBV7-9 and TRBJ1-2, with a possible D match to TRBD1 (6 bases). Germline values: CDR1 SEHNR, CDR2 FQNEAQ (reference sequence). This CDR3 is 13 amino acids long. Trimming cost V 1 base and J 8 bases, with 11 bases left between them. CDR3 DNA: TGTGCCAGCAGCTTAGAACAGGGATACGGCTACACCTTC. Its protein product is CASSLEQGYGYTF.

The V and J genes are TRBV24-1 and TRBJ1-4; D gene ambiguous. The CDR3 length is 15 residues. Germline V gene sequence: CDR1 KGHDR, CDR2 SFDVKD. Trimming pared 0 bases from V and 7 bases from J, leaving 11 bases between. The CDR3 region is CATSDLTAGVEKLFF. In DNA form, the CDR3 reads TGTGCCACCAGTGATTTGACGGCCGGGGTTGAAAAACTGTTTTTT.

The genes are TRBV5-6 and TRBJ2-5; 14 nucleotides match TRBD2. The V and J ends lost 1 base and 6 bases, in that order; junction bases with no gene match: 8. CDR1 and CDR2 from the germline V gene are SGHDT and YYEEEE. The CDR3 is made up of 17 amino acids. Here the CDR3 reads CASSLFRLAGGRKTQYF. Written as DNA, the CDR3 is TGTGCCAGCAGCTTGTTTCGACTAGCGGGAGGGAGGAAGACCCAGTACTTC.

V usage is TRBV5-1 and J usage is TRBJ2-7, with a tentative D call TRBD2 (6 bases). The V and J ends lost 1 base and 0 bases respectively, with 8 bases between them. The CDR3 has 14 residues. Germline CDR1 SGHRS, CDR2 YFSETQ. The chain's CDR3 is CASSLTGDSYEQYF. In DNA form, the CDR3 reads TGCGCCAGCAGCTTGACGGGGGACTCCTACGAGCAGTACTTC.

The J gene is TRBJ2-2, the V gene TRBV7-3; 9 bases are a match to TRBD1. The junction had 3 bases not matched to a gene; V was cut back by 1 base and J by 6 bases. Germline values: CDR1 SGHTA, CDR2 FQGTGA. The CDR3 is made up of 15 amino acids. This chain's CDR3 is CASSLKWTGAGELFF. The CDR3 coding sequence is TGTGCCAGCAGCTTAAAGTGGACAGGGGCCGGGGAGCTGTTTTTT.

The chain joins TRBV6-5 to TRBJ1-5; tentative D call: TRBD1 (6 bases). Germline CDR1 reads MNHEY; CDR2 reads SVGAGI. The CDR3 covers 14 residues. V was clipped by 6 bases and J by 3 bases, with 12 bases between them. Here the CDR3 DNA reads TGTGCCAGCAGAGGGGGACCGACCAATCAGCCCCAGCATTTT. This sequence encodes CASRGGPTNQPQHF.

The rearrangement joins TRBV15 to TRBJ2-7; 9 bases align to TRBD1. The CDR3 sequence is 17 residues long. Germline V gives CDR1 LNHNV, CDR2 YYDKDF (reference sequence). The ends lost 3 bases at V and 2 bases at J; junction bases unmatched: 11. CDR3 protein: CATSRGDRVRKTYEQYF. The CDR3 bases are TGTGCCACCAGCAGGGGGGACAGGGTAAGGAAGACCTACGAGCAGTACTTC.

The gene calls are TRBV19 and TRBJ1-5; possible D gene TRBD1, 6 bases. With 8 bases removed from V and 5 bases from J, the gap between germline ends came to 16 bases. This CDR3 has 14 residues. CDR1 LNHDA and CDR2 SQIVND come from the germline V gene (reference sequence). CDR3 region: CASRIGGRDQPQHF. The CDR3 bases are TGTGCCAGTCGGATAGGGGGAAGGGATCAGCCCCAGCATTTT.

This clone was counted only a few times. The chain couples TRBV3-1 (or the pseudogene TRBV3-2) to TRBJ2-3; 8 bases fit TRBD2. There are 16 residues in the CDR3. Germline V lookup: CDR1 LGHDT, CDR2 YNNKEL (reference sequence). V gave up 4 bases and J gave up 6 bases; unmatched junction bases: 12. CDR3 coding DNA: TGTGCCAGCAGCCGAGACGGGACTAGAAGACAGGATACGCAGTATTTT. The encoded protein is CASSRDGTRRQDTQYF.

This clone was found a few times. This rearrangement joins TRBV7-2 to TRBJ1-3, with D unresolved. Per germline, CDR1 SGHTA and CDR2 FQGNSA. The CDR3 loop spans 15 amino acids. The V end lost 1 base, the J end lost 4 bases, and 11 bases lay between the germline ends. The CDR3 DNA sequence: TGTGCCAGCAGCTTAGTCCTGCCGGGGGGAAACACCATATATTTT. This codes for CASSLVLPGGNTIYF.

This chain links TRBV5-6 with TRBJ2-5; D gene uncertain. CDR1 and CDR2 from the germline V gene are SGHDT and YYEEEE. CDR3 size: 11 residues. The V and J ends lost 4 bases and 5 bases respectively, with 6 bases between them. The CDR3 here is CASSVRETQYF. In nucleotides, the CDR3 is TGTGCCAGCAGCGTTCGGGAGACCCAGTACTTC.

CDR3 coding DNA: TGTGCCAGTAGTACCCGGGACTTATACAATGAGCAGTTCTTC. Translation: CASSTRDLYNEQFF. The chain couples TRBV19 to TRBJ2-1, with TRBD2 as a possible D gene (6 bases). The CDR3 is 14 amino acids. CDR1 and CDR2 from the germline V gene are LNHDA and SQIVND (reference sequence). Trimming removed 4 bases at V and 4 bases at J, with 11 bases between.